These 7 T cell receptor beta chains were all obtained from the same sample, sequenced in a study of T-cell memory formation after mild COVID-19. TCRdb analysed the 5' RACE reads with MiXCR anew, one entry per CDR3 protein. The data contain roughly 130,000 distinct CDR3 sequences, roughly 15% of them singletons. Source material: PBMCs or a T cell subset sorted from them (not recorded which). The source of these receptors is an adult woman who had mild COVID-19 (a few samples of this study predate the infection). Cell type and time point are not known.

The V and J genes are TRBV5-1 and TRBJ2-3; 7 bases fit TRBD2. CDR3 size: 15 residues. Germline lookup yields CDR1 SGHRS and CDR2 YFSETQ. V gave up 2 bases and J gave up 2 bases; unmatched junction bases: 5. DNA for the CDR3: TGCGCCAGCAGCTTCACTAGCGCGGTCACAGATACGCAGTATTTT. Translating gives CASSFTSAVTDTQYF.

This chain links TRBV7-3 with TRBJ2-1, with TRBD2 matching 9 bases. The CDR3 runs to 14 residues. J gave up 6 bases and V 5 bases, and 5 bases lay outside the gene matches. From germline, CDR1 is SGHTA and CDR2 FQGTGA. In DNA form, the CDR3 reads TGTGCCAGCAGCATGGCGGGAGGGCCCAATGAGCAGTTCTTC. This codes for CASSMAGGPNEQFF. Combining the CDR3 with reference TRBV7-3 and TRBJ2-1 gives the whole variable domain GAGVSQTPSNKVTEKGKYVELRCDPISGHTALYWYRQSLGQGPEFLIYFQGTGAADDSGLPNDRFFAVRPEGSVSTLKIQRTERGDSAVYLCASSMAGGPNEQFFGPGTRLTVL.

This clonotype was observed a few times. The V call is TRBV7-9, the J call TRBJ2-3; a possible D gene is TRBD1 (5 bases). V lost 3 bases and J 5 bases, leaving 9 bases between the germline ends. The CDR3 sequence is 13 residues long. The germline V gene encodes CDR1 SEHNR and CDR2 FQNEAQ (reference sequence). CDR3 nucleotides: TGTGCCAGCAGCTTTGGGGCCCAAGATACGCAGTATTTT. Amino acid sequence: CASSFGAQDTQYF. Supplemented by reference TRBV7-9 and TRBJ2-3, the full variable domain reads DTGVSQNPRHKITKRGQNVTFRCDPISEHNRLYWYRQTLGQGPEFLTYFQNEAQLEKSRLLSDRFSAERPKGSFSTLEIQRTEQGDSAMYLCASSFGAQDTQYFGPGTRLTVL.

V is TRBV14 and J is TRBJ2-7, with 10 positions matching TRBD2. V lost 0 bases, J lost 7 bases, and 12 bases stayed unmatched. This CDR3 is built from 17 residues. CDR1 is SGHDN and CDR2 is FVKESK in the germline V gene. CDR3 DNA: TGTGCCAGCAGCCAAGACTACTCAGGGCTAGCGGGAGTTGAGCAGTACTTC. It codes for CASSQDYSGLAGVEQYF.

The J gene is TRBJ2-5, the V gene TRBV5-1, with TRBD1 matching over 8 bases. Per the germline V gene, CDR1 is SGHRS and CDR2 is YFSETQ. V shed 4 bases, J shed 4 bases, and the junction held 9 bases outside the gene matches. The CDR3 totals 15 residues. The CDR3 here is CASSTRTGWGETQYF. The CDR3 DNA reads as TGCGCCAGCAGCACCCGGACAGGGTGGGGAGAGACCCAGTACTTC.

In this sample, this clonotype turned up a few times. The chain links TRBV6-2 or TRBV6-3 to TRBJ2-3; D unresolved. V was pared by 4 bases and J by 5 bases, with 7 bases between. The germline gives CDR1 MNHEY, CDR2 SVGEGT. The CDR3 contains 12 residues. The CDR3 is CASSLFLDTQYF. In nucleotides, the CDR3 is TGTGCCAGCAGTTTGTTTCTAGATACGCAGTATTTT.

The CDR3 region has the DNA TGCGCCAGCAGCGATCAGAGGGTCGACACTGAAGCTTTCTTT. Protein product: CASSDQRVDTEAFF. This chain links TRBV4-3 with TRBJ1-1, with D uncertain. V dropped 5 bases and J dropped 3 bases, with 13 bases sitting between them. The V gene's germline CDR1 is LGHNA and CDR2 YSLEER. This CDR3 has 14 amino acids.